These 27 T cell receptor beta chains were sequenced from one sample in a study of tumor and adjacent non-tumor tissue in lung cancer (dated by TCRdb to 2016 to 2019). RNA was extracted from bulk unsorted tissue and checked for quality with a NanoDrop ND-1000 and an Agilent 2100. The library was generated by multiplex PCR. The data were produced on an Illumina HiSeq 2500. TCRbeta libraries were built by three rounds of nested PCR using primers (Table S4), following protocols modified from ARM-PCR. The public reads were reanalyzed by TCRdb: fastp trimming at Q25, MiXCR alignment, in-frame beta chains only. Every distinct CDR3 protein forms one entry, paired with its most common genes and DNA. The sample table records around 140,000 distinct CDR3 sequences; approximately 66% of these occur just once. The ten largest clones represent roughly 18% of the sample. Sequenced material: lung tumor tissue. These receptors originate from a man between 60 and 70 years old with small cell lung cancer.

Remarks on this clonotype: Given a much more abundant clone one base away, this may be a read error. J is TRBJ1-1 and V is TRBV20-1; TRBD1 is a possible D gene (5 bases). The CDR3 length is 14 residues. Germline V gene sequence: CDR1 DFQATT, CDR2 SNEGSKA (reference sequence). The ends were cut back, 5 bases at V and 4 bases at J, with 17 bases in the middle. The CDR3 coding sequence is TGCAGTGCTGGGACCCACGGGGGAATCACTGAAGCTTTCTTT. Translated: CSAGTHGGITEAFF.

Notes on this clonotype: This may stem from a read error, because a much larger clone lies one nucleotide away. This rearrangement joins TRBV6-2 or TRBV6-3 to TRBJ2-7, with D perhaps TRBD2 (6 bases). The CDR3 covers 13 residues. Looked up from germline, CDR1 is MNHEY and CDR2 is SVGEGT. CDR3 protein: CANSYIAGGEQYV. CDR3 in DNA: TGTGCCAACAGTTACATCGCTGGAGGGGAGCAGTACGTC.

This clonotype was detected only a few times. The genes are TRBV20-1 and TRBJ1-1; D not certain. Per germline, CDR1 DFQATT and CDR2 SNEGSKA (reference sequence). The CDR3 runs 16 residues. Trimming pared 5 bases from V and 4 bases from J, leaving 23 bases between. The CDR3 spells CSARAGGSSGGTEAFF. DNA for the CDR3: TGCAGTGCTCGAGCTGGAGGGTCTTCGGGCGGCACTGAAGCTTTCTTT.

Comments on this clonotype: One end of the junction is discordant with germline, which a read error may explain. V gene TRBV11-1 combines with J gene TRBJ2-7; 9 bases agree with TRBD2. CDR3 length equals 15 residues. The germline gives CDR1 SGHAT, CDR2 FQDESV (reference sequence). The CDR3 protein is CTSSLEASGEYEQYF. CDR3 DNA sequence: TGTACCAGCAGCTTAGAGGCTAGCGGGGAGTACGAGCAGTACTTC.

The sample holds a few counts of this clonotype. The chain couples TRBV6-5 to TRBJ1-2; D is perhaps TRBD1 (5 bases). With 4 bases removed from V and 4 bases from J, the gap between germline ends came to 10 bases. CDR1 is MNHEY and CDR2 is SVGAGI in the germline V gene. The CDR3 length is 13 residues. The CDR3 here is CASSLSGTYGYTF. The CDR3 DNA follows: TGTGCCAGCAGTTTGAGTGGGACCTATGGCTACACCTTC.

This clonotype was seen once. At one boundary the junction diverges from the germline segment, which might be a read error. The rearrangement joins TRBV20-1 to TRBJ2-2; D unresolved. Germline V gene sequence: CDR1 DFQATT, CDR2 SNEGSKA (reference sequence). The CDR3 consists of 9 residues. The CDR3 DNA sequence: TGCAATGCTAGCGGGGAGCTGTTTTTT. Protein sequence: CNASGELFF.

Concerning this clonotype itself: One end of the junction varies from germline; a read error may be responsible. The CDR3 loop is CSAIGRTSPGSGDLFF. The CDR3 bases are TGCAGTGCTATAGGAAGGACTAGCCCCGGCTCCGGGGACCTGTTTTTT. The gene calls are TRBV20-1 and TRBJ2-2; 8 bases agree with TRBD2. From germline, CDR1 is DFQATT and CDR2 SNEGSKA (reference sequence). The CDR3 has 16 amino acids.

The gene calls are TRBV4-3 and TRBJ2-1; TRBD1 matches at 8 bases. Trimming at V came to 6 bases and at J to 15 bases, leaving 10 bases not matched to a gene. CDR1 is LGHNA, CDR2 YSLEER, per germline. This CDR3 spans 12 amino acids. CDR3: CASSQDRVTRFF. DNA of the CDR3: TGCGCCAGCAGTCAGGACAGGGTCACACGGTTCTTC.

This clonotype was counted many times. The V call is TRBV4-1, the J call TRBJ2-7; D call uncertain. The CDR3 is 13 residues long. The ends were cut back, 0 bases at V and 9 bases at J, with 12 bases in the middle. Per the germline V gene, CDR1 is MGHRA and CDR2 is YSYEKL. The DNA for the CDR3 is TGCGCCAGCAGCCAAGATCGTGAGTTAGTGCAGTACTTC. Its translation is CASSQDRELVQYF.

Concerning this clonotype itself: Its ends do not fully match the called genes, so a read error is possible. V usage is TRBV6-1 and J usage is TRBJ1-1; D perhaps matches TRBD1 (6 bases). The CDR3 spans 14 residues. CDR1 MNHNS and CDR2 SASEGT come from the germline V gene. Here the CDR3 DNA reads TGTGCCGGCAGGTTCAGGGGCCCATACACTGAAGCTTTCTTT. This codes for CAGRFRGPYTEAFF.

About this clonotype: This may come from a read error, since a much larger clone is one base off. The missing conserved phenylalanine or tryptophan at the end of this CDR3 makes a read error likely. The V and J genes are TRBV14 and TRBJ1-2; no firm D call. CDR1 and CDR2 from the germline V gene are SGHDN and FVKESK. The CDR3 sequence is 13 residues long. V was trimmed by 2 bases and J by 5 bases, leaving 9 bases between them. CDR3 region: CASSQQSRYGYTL. The CDR3 nucleotides read TGTGCCAGCAGCCAACAGTCGCGGTATGGCTACACCTTA.

Of note for this clonotype: The germline gene is not matched at one end of the junction; a read error may be the cause. The rearrangement links TRBV6-5 to TRBJ2-5; D tentatively reads TRBD1 or TRBD2 (7 bases each). The DNA end favors TRBJ2-7, so the J call may be wrong. The V gene's germline CDR1 is MNHEY and CDR2 SVGAGI. The CDR3 is made up of 15 amino acids. The CDR3 nucleotides are TGTGTCAGCAGGGGGGGGCTAGCGCCAGGTTACGAGCAGTACTTC. It specifies CVSRGGLAPGYEQYF.

This chain links TRBV5-1 with TRBJ2-3; D perhaps matches TRBD1 (6 bases). The V gene lost 4 bases and the J gene lost 2 bases, with 11 bases spanning the gap. The length of the CDR3 is 14 residues. Looked up from germline, CDR1 is SGHRS and CDR2 is YFSETQ. The CDR3 region has the DNA TGCGCCAGCAGCCCTGGACAGTTCACAGATACGCAGTATTTT. Translation gives CASSPGQFTDTQYF.

The genes are TRBV5-1 and TRBJ2-3, with 14 bases matching TRBD2. With V trimmed by 9 bases and J by 2 bases, 11 bases remained unmatched. The germline V gene has CDR1 SGHRS and CDR2 YFSETQ. The CDR3 runs to 17 residues. CDR3 loop: CANILGLAGESTDTQYF. The CDR3 DNA is TGCGCCAACATCTTGGGACTAGCGGGAGAGTCCACAGATACGCAGTATTTT. The whole variable domain, filled in from reference TRBV5-1 and TRBJ2-3, reads KAGVTQTPRYLIKTRGQQVTLSCSPISGHRSVSWYQQTPGQGLQFLFEYFSETQRNKGNFPGRFSGRQFSNSRSEMNVSTLELGDSALYLCANILGLAGESTDTQYFGPGTRLTVL.

This clonotype was found a few times. This sequence may be a read error, since a much larger clone differs from it by one base. The chain recombines TRBV29-1 with TRBJ2-7, with D perhaps assigned TRBD1 or TRBD2 (5 bases each). V dropped 6 bases and J dropped 6 bases, with 18 bases sitting between them. The CDR3 has 13 amino acids. Germline CDR1 reads SQVTM; CDR2 reads ANQGSEA. The CDR3 sequence is CSVRPGRGLEQYF. The DNA of the CDR3 is TGCAGCGTCCGCCCGGGACGGGGCCTCGAGCAGTACTTC.

A word on this clonotype: A read error may account for a junction end that differs from germline. The V call is TRBV28, the J call TRBJ2-3, with D possibly being TRBD1 or TRBD2 (5 bases each). CDR1 is MDHEN and CDR2 is SYDVKM in the germline V gene. This CDR3 region has 16 residues. The CDR3 DNA sequence: TGTACCAGCAGGCCCCAGGGTATCCGTTCGGGGGATACGCAGTATTTT. Protein product: CTSRPQGIRSGDTQYF.

Regarding this clonotype: This may be a read error: a much more frequent sequence differs by one nucleotide. The CDR3 DNA follows: TGTGCCAGCAGCTTCGGGGGCGATTCCTATAATTCACCCCTCCACTTT. Encoded protein: CASSFGGDSYNSPLHF. This chain links TRBV5-5 with TRBJ1-6; a possible D gene is TRBD1 (6 bases). The CDR3 runs to 16 residues. Germline CDR1 SGHKS, CDR2 YYEKEE (reference sequence). V shed 2 bases and J shed 1 base, with 10 bases lying between them.

This chain joins TRBV29-1 and TRBJ2-5; 7 bases match TRBD2. Germline values: CDR1 SQVTM, CDR2 ANQGSEA. The CDR3 is 16 amino acids. Trimming cost V 4 bases and J 5 bases; bases outside gene matches: 16. The CDR3 protein is CSVAGGVGAAYETQYF. Written as DNA, the CDR3 is TGCAGCGTTGCGGGGGGAGTTGGGGCCGCGTATGAGACCCAGTACTTC. Looking up the rest from reference TRBV29-1 and TRBJ2-5 gives the full variable domain: SAVISQKPSRDICQRGTSLTIQCQVDSQVTMMFWYRQQPGQSLTLIATANQGSEATYESGFVIDKFPISRPNLTFSTLTVSNMSPEDSSIYLCSVAGGVGAAYETQYFGPGTRLLVL.

This chain links TRBV28 with TRBJ2-2; weak D call: TRBD1 (6 bases). CDR1 is MDHEN, CDR2 SYDVKM, per germline. The V and J ends lost 5 bases and 5 bases respectively, with 18 bases between them. The CDR3 contains 16 residues. For the CDR3, the DNA is TGTGCCAGCAGTCAACTCTTAGGGGGAATGACCGGGGAGCTGTTTTTT. Its translation: CASSQLLGGMTGELFF.

On this clonotype: One junction end disagrees with the germline gene, perhaps due to a read error. V usage is TRBV20-1 and J usage is TRBJ2-1; maybe TRBD2 (6 bases). The CDR3 length is 15 residues. In germline, CDR1 is DFQATT, CDR2 SNEGSKA (reference sequence). CDR3 bases: TGCAGTGTTAGAGTGTTAACGGGAGCCAGGAATGAGCAGTTCTTC. Amino acids: CSVRVLTGARNEQFF.

Comment on this clonotype: Mismatch with germline at one junction end may stem from a read error. This rearrangement joins TRBV11-3 to TRBJ2-6; D possibly corresponds to TRBD1 (5 bases). The CDR3 contains 14 residues. From germline, CDR1 is SGHNT and CDR2 YENEEA. In DNA form, the CDR3 reads TGTGCTAGCAGCTCACGATCTGGGGCCAACGTCCTGATTTTC. Its translation is CASSSRSGANVLIF.

In regard to this clonotype: A much larger clone differs from this one at a single base, so this may be a read error. The chain couples TRBV6-2 or TRBV6-3 to TRBJ1-5, with 8 nucleotides matching TRBD1. CDR1 MNHEY and CDR2 SVGEGT come from the germline V gene. The CDR3 contains 14 residues. The CDR3 nucleotides are TGTGCCAGCAGTCCATGGACAGGGAGAGAGCCCCAGAATTTT. Protein sequence: CASSPWTGREPQNF.

Points on this clonotype: A read error may produce the germline difference seen at one junction end. J is TRBJ2-6 and V is TRBV11-2; possible D gene TRBD1, 5 bases. The CDR3 totals 15 residues. The germline gives CDR1 SGHAT, CDR2 FQNNGV. The chain's CDR3 is CVNSLSGDGANVLTF. The CDR3 DNA sequence: TGTGTCAACAGCTTGTCCGGCGATGGGGCCAACGTCTTGACTTTC.

The chain recombines TRBV10-3 with TRBJ2-5, with 7 bases that match TRBD1. Germline lookup yields CDR1 ENHRY and CDR2 SYGVKD. This CDR3 spans 13 amino acids. V lost 7 bases and J lost 4; bases outside the gene matches: 6. The CDR3 region is CAINRGDGETQYF. As DNA, the CDR3 is TGTGCCATCAACAGGGGAGATGGAGAGACCCAGTACTTC.

The CDR3 sequence is CSARDKTGRDDYTF. DNA of the CDR3: TGCAGTGCTAGAGATAAGACGGGAAGGGATGACTACACCTTC. V usage is TRBV20-1 and J usage is TRBJ1-2, with D unresolved. Germline V gives CDR1 DFQATT, CDR2 SNEGSKA (reference sequence). The CDR3 totals 14 residues. V gave up 0 bases and J gave up 10 bases, with 18 bases separating them.

Points on this clonotype: At one of its ends the junction is not consistent with the germline gene, which may arise from a read error. This sequence joins TRBV10-2 and TRBJ2-5; no definite D call. The CDR3 length is 13 residues. Germline CDR1 and CDR2: WSHSY and SAAADI. For the CDR3, the DNA is TGTGCCAGCAGTGATATCGTGGGAGAGACCCAGTACTTC. It yields the protein CASSDIVGETQYF.

Remarks on this clonotype: The germline gene is not matched at one end of the junction; a read error may be the cause. This rearrangement joins TRBV4-1 to TRBJ2-7, with TRBD2 matching over 12 bases. The V gene's germline CDR1 is MGHRA and CDR2 YSYEKL. The CDR3 has 16 residues. CDR3 sequence reads: CASSPELAGGPVEQYF. In DNA form, the CDR3 reads TGCGCTAGCAGCCCTGAGCTAGCGGGAGGGCCCGTGGAGCAGTACTTC.